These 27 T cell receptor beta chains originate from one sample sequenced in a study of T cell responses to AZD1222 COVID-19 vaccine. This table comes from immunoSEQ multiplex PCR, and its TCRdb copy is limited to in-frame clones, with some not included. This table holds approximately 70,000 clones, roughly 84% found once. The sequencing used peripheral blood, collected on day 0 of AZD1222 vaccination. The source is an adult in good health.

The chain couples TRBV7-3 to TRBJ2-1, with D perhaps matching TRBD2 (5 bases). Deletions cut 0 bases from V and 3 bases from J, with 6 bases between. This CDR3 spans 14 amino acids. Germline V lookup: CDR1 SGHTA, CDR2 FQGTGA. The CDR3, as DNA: TGTGCCAGCAGCTTAACCCGGGACTACAATGAGCAGTTCTTC. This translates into CASSLTRDYNEQFF.

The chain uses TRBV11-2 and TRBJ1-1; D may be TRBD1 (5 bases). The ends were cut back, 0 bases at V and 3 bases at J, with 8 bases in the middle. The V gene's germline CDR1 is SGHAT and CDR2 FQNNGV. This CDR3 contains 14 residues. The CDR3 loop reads CASSLDDSYTEAFF. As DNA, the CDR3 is TGTGCCAGCAGCTTAGACGACAGTTACACTGAAGCTTTCTTT. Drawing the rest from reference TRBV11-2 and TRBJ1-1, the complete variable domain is EAGVAQSPRYKIIEKRQSVAFWCNPISGHATLYWYQQILGQGPKLLIQFQNNGVVDDSQLPKDRFSAERLKGVDSTLKIQPAKLEDSAVYLCASSLDDSYTEAFFGQGTRLTVV.

CDR3 protein: CASSIGGELFF. CDR3 DNA sequence: TGTGCCAGTAGTATCGGGGGGGAGCTGTTTTTT. The rearrangement joins TRBV19 to TRBJ2-2; D is ambiguous. Germline V gene lookup returns CDR1 LNHDA and CDR2 SQIVND (reference sequence). This CDR3 has 11 residues. Trimming shortened V by 3 bases and J by 8 bases, and 4 bases separated the two germline ends. Full variable domain (remainder filled in from reference TRBV19 and TRBJ2-2): DGGITQSPKYLFRKEGQNVTLSCEQNLNHDAMYWYRQDPGQGLRLIYYSQIVNDFQKGDIAEGYSVSREKKESFPLTVTSAQKNPTAFYLCASSIGGELFFGEGSRLTVL.

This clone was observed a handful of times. The CDR3 DNA is TGTGCCAGCTCACCACCGATTTCACAGGACTATGGCTACACCTTC. This gives the protein CASSPPISQDYGYTF. This rearrangement joins TRBV18 to TRBJ1-2; a possible D gene is TRBD1 (5 bases). From germline, CDR1 is KGHSH and CDR2 LQKENI. Deletions cut 0 bases from V and 3 bases from J, with 11 bases between. CDR3 length: 15 amino acids.

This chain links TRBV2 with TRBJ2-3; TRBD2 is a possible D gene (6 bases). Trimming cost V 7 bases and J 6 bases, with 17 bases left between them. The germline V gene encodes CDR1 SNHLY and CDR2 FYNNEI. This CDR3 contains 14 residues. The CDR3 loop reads CASTRLMAGDTQYF. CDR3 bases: TGTGCCAGCACGCGGCTCATGGCGGGGGATACGCAGTATTTT. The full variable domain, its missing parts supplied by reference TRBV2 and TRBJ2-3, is EPEVTQTPSHQVTQMGQEVILRCVPISNHLYFYWYRQILGQKVEFLVSFYNNEISEKSEIFDDQFSVERPDGSNFTLKIRSTKLEDSAMYFCASTRLMAGDTQYFGPGTRLTVL.

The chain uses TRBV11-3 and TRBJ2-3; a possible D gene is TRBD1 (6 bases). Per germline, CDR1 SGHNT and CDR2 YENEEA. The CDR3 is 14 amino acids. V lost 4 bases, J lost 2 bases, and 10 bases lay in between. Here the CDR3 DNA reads TGTGCCAGCAGCTCCACAGGGATCACAGATACGCAGTATTTT. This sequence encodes CASSSTGITDTQYF.

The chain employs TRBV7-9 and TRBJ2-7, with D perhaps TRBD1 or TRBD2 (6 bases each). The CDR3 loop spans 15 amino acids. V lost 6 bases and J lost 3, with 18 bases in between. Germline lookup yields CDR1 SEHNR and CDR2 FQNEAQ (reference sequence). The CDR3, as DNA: TGTGCCAGCAGTCCCTACAGGGAGGCTTACTACGAGCAGTACTTC. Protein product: CASSPYREAYYEQYF.

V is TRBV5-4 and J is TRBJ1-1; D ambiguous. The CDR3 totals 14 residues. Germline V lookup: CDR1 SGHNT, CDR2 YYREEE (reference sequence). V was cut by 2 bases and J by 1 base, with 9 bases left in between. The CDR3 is CASSFTVGNTEAFF. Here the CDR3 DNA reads TGTGCCAGCAGCTTCACTGTGGGGAACACTGAAGCTTTCTTT.

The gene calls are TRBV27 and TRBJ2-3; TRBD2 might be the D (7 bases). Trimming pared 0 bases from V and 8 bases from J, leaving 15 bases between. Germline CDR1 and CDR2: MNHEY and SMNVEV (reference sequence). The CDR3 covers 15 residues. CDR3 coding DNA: TGTGCCAGCAGTTTATCGGGGGGGCTCCCTATTACGCAGTATTTT. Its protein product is CASSLSGGLPITQYF.

CDR3: CASSQDHGSYNEQFF. The CDR3 DNA follows: TGCGCCAGCAGCCAAGACCACGGATCCTACAATGAGCAGTTCTTC. The rearrangement uses TRBV4-1 and TRBJ2-1; D gene uncertain. Germline V gene data show CDR1 as MGHRA and CDR2 as YSYEKL. This CDR3 has 15 residues. The germline V and J ends were trimmed by 0 bases and 1 base, with 7 bases remaining between them.

The CDR3 DNA reads as TGTGCCAGCAGGAAGTATGCAGGGAAGTATGAGCAGTTCTTC. Protein: CASRKYAGKYEQFF. The chain has TRBV6-5 and TRBJ2-1; possible D gene TRBD1, 5 bases. The V gene lost 6 bases and the J gene lost 8 bases, with 17 bases spanning the gap. The CDR3 has 14 amino acids. Germline loops: CDR1 MNHEY, CDR2 SVGAGI.

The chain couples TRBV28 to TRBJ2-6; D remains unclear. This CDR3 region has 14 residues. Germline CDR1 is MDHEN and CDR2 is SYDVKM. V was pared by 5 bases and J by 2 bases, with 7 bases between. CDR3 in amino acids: CASSPSTGANVLTF. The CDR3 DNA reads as TGTGCCAGCAGTCCGTCGACTGGGGCCAACGTCCTGACTTTC.

The CDR3 is CASSPGQGYNEQFF. CDR3 sequence (DNA): TGTGCCAGCAGCCCCGGACAGGGCTACAATGAGCAGTTCTTC. This chain links TRBV3-1 (or the pseudogene TRBV3-2) with TRBJ2-1, with 8 positions matching TRBD1. Per germline, CDR1 LGHDT and CDR2 YNNKEL (reference sequence). With 4 bases clipped from V and 3 bases from J, the junction kept 2 bases outside the gene matches. This CDR3 spans 14 amino acids.

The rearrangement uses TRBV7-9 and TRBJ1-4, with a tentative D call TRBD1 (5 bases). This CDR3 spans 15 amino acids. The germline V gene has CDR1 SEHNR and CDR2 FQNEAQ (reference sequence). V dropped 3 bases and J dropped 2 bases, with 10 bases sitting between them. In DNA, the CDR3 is TGTGCCAGCAGCTTGGGGCAAGGGACTAATGAAAAACTGTTTTTT. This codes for CASSLGQGTNEKLFF.

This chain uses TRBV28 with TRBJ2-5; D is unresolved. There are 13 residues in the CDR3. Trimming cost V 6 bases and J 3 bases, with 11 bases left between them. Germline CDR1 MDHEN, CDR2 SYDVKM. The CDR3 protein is CASRLDGEETQYF. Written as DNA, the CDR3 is TGTGCCAGCAGACTGGACGGAGAAGAGACCCAGTACTTC.

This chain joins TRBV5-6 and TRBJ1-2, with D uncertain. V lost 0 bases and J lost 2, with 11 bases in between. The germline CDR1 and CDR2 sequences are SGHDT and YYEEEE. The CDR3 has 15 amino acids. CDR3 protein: CASSLVVTANYGYTF. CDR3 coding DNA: TGTGCCAGCAGCTTGGTTGTGACCGCCAACTATGGCTACACCTTC.

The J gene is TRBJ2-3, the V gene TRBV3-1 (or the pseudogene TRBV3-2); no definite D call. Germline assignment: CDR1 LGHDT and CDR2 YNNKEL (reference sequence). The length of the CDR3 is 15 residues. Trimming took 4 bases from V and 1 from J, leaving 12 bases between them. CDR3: CASSRNRAGTDTQYF. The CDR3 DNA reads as TGTGCCAGCAGCCGAAATAGGGCCGGCACAGATACGCAGTATTTT.

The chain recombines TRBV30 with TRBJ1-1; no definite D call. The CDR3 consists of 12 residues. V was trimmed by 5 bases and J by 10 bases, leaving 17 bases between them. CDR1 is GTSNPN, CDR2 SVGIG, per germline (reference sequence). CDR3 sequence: CAWVSRGGVAFF. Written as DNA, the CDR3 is TGTGCCTGGGTGTCAAGAGGAGGAGTAGCTTTCTTT.

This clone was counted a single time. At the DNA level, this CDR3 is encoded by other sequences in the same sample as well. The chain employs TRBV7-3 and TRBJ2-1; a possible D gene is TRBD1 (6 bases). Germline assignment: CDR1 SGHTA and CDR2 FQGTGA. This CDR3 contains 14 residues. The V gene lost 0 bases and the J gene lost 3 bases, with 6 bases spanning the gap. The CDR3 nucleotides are TGTGCCAGCAGCTTAACAGGGGGCTACAATGAGCAGTTCTTC. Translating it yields CASSLTGGYNEQFF.

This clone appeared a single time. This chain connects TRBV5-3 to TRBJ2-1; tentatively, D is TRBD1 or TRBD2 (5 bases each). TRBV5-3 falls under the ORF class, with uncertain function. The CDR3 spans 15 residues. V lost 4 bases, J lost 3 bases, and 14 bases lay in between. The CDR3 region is CARSARDAHYNEQFF. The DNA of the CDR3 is TGTGCCAGAAGCGCCCGGGACGCCCACTACAATGAGCAGTTCTTC.

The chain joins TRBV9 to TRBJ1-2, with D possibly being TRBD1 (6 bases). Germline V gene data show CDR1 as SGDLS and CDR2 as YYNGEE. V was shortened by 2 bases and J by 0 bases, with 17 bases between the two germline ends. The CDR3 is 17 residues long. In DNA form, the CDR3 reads TGTGCCAGCAGCGTGTGGGCAGGGGCCTTTTCTAACTATGGCTACACCTTC. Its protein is CASSVWAGAFSNYGYTF.

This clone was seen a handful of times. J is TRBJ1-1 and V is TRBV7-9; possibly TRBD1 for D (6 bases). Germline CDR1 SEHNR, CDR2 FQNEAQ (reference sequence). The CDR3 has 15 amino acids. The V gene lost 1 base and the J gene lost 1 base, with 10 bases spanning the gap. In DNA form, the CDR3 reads TGTGCCAGCAGCTTAGATCTACAGGGGAACACTGAAGCTTTCTTT. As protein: CASSLDLQGNTEAFF.

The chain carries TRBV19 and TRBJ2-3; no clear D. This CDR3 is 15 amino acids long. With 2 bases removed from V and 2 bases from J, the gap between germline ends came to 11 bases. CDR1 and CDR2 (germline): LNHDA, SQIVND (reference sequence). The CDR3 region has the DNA TGTGCCAGTAGTATAAACCAGAGCCCCACAGATACGCAGTATTTT. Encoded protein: CASSINQSPTDTQYF.

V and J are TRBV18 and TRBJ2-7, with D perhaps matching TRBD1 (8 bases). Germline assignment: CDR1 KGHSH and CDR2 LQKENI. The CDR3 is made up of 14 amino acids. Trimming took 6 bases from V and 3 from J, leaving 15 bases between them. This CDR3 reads CASSGTTGGYEQYF. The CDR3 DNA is TGTGCCAGCTCGGGGACTACAGGGGGCTACGAGCAGTACTTC.

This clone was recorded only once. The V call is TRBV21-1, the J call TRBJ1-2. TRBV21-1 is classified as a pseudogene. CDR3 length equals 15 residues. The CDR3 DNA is TGTGCCAGCAGCTCACGAAGCCCCGCGGGCTATGGCTACACCTTC. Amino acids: CASSSRSPAGYGYTF.

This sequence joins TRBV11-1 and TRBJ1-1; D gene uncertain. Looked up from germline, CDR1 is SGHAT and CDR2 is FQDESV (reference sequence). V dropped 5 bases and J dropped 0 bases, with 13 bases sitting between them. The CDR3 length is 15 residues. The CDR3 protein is CASSRRAVMNTEAFF. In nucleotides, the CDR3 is TGTGCCAGCAGCCGAAGGGCAGTAATGAACACTGAAGCTTTCTTT.

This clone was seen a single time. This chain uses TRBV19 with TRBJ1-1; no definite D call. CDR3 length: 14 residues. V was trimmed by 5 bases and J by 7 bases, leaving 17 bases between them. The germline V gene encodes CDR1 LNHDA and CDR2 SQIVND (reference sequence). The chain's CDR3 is CASSPLRGDGEAFF. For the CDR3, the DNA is TGTGCCAGTAGTCCGCTTCGGGGAGATGGTGAAGCTTTCTTT.